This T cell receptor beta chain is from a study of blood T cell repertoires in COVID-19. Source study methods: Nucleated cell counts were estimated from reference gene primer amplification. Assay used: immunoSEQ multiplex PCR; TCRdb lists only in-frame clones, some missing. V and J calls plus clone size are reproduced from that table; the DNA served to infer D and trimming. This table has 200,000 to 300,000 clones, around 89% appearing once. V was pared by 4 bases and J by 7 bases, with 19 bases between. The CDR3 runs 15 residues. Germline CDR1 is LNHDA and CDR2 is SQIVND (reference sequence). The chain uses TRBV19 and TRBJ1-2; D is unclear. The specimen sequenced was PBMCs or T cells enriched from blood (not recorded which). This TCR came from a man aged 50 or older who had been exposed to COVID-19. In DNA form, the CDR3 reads TGTGCCAGTAGTACTTTGTCAAGCGGTGGGGTTGGCTACACCTTC. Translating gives CASSTLSSGGVGYTF. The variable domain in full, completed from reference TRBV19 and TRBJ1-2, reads DGGITQSPKYLFRKEGQNVTLSCEQNLNHDAMYWYRQDPGQGLRLIYYSQIVNDFQKGDIAEGYSVSREKKESFPLTVTSAQKNPTAFYLCASSTLSSGGVGYTFGSGTRLTVV.